One and the same sample provided the 27 T cell receptor beta chains below, sequenced in a study of T cell responses to AZD1222 COVID-19 vaccine. Here immunoSEQ multiplex PCR was the method, and the copy in TCRdb shows in-frame clones only, minus some. The sample carries about 110,000 clones, roughly 80% recorded once. Sequencing was performed on peripheral blood, taken on day 0 of AZD1222 vaccination. All receptors derive from an adult in good health.

In regard to this clone: Other DNA sequences within the sample encode an identical CDR3. The chain recombines TRBV7-3 with TRBJ2-7, with 9 bases that match TRBD2. Unmatched junction bases numbered 8, after V lost 2 bases and J lost 6 bases. This CDR3 contains 15 residues. Germline V gene sequence: CDR1 SGHTA, CDR2 FQGTGA. The CDR3 sequence is CASSLGGAGGREQYF. The CDR3 DNA follows: TGTGCCAGCAGCTTAGGGGGGGCGGGAGGGCGCGAGCAGTACTTC.

The V and J genes are TRBV6-5 and TRBJ2-3, with 7 bases aligning to TRBD2. Germline CDR1 and CDR2: MNHEY and SVGAGI. The CDR3 has 15 residues. Unmatched junction bases numbered 10, after V lost 8 bases and J lost 2 bases. DNA for the CDR3: TGTGCCAGCCGAAGGTCGGGGGGAAACACAGATACGCAGTATTTT. Amino acid sequence: CASRRSGGNTDTQYF.

The chain is built from TRBV11-2 and TRBJ2-3; D remains ambiguous. CDR3 length: 11 amino acids. Germline assignment: CDR1 SGHAT and CDR2 FQNNGV. V was cut by 0 bases and J by 6 bases, with 1 base left in between. This chain's CDR3 is CASSLDDTQYF. The CDR3 DNA reads TGTGCCAGCAGCTTAGACGATACGCAGTATTTT.

This chain links TRBV6-6 with TRBJ2-7; D might be TRBD2 (5 bases). This CDR3 has 13 residues. CDR1 and CDR2 from the germline V gene are MNHNY and SVGAGI (reference sequence). The ends were cut back, 0 bases at V and 6 bases at J, with 9 bases in the middle. CDR3 amino acids: CASSYSLGSEQYF. The DNA for the CDR3 is TGTGCCAGCAGTTACTCGCTGGGGAGCGAGCAGTACTTC.

V gene TRBV23-1 combines with J gene TRBJ1-5; no definite D call. TRBV23-1 belongs to the ORF category, with a function that is uncertain. V was cut by 7 bases and J by 5 bases, with 27 bases left in between. CDR3 length equals 18 residues. CDR3 nucleotide sequence: TGCGCCAGCACCTCTCCTATGGATGCTAAGCGGTGTCATCAGCCCCAGCATTTT. Protein: CASTSPMDAKRCHQPQHF.

The chain is built from TRBV7-9 and TRBJ2-1; 10 nucleotides match TRBD1. The V and J ends lost 2 bases and 5 bases, in that order; junction bases with no gene match: 3. Germline CDR1 and CDR2: SEHNR and FQNEAQ (reference sequence). This CDR3 is built from 15 residues. The CDR3 sequence is CASSLRTGGHNEQFF. For the CDR3, the DNA is TGTGCCAGCAGCTTACGGACAGGGGGTCACAATGAGCAGTTCTTC.

The chain couples TRBV28 to TRBJ2-7; 13 bases map to TRBD2. V trimming: 6 bases; J trimming: 2 bases; junction bases outside the gene matches: 4. CDR3 length equals 15 residues. Germline V gives CDR1 MDHEN, CDR2 SYDVKM. This CDR3 is CASRMTSGRTYEQYF. The CDR3 DNA sequence: TGTGCCAGCAGAATGACTAGCGGGAGGACCTACGAGCAGTACTTC.

The chain employs TRBV9 and TRBJ2-1, with 13 positions matching TRBD2. J lost 4 bases, V lost 1 base, and 11 bases had no gene match. CDR3 length equals 19 residues. From germline, CDR1 is SGDLS and CDR2 YYNGEE. CDR3 amino acids: CASSVHSHRTSGRYNEQFF. The CDR3 DNA follows: TGTGCCAGCAGCGTACATAGTCATCGGACTAGCGGGAGATACAATGAGCAGTTCTTC. The complete variable domain, with remaining parts taken from reference TRBV9 and TRBJ2-1, reads DSGVTQTPKHLITATGQRVTLRCSPRSGDLSVYWYQQSLDQGLQFLIQYYNGEERAKGNILERFSAQQFPDLHSELNLSSLELGDSALYFCASSVHSHRTSGRYNEQFFGPGTRLTVL.

The CDR3 loop is CASSLFSRGSTGELFF. CDR3 coding DNA: TGTGCCAGCAGCTTATTTTCGCGGGGGAGCACCGGGGAGCTGTTTTTT. The chain is built from TRBV7-2 and TRBJ2-2, with 7 bases lining up with TRBD2. V lost 2 bases to trimming and J lost 4 bases; unmatched junction nucleotides: 7. The CDR3 sequence is 16 residues long. Germline V gene sequence: CDR1 SGHTA, CDR2 FQGNSA.

The gene calls are TRBV18 and TRBJ1-1; D is unclear. The CDR3 length is 15 residues. Trimming left V 2 bases short and J 0 bases short, with 10 bases between. Germline V gene sequence: CDR1 KGHSH, CDR2 LQKENI. For the CDR3, the DNA is TGTGCCAGCTCACCAGCTACAGTCATGAACACTGAAGCTTTCTTT. Translated, it gives CASSPATVMNTEAFF.

The chain has TRBV6-6 and TRBJ2-3; D remains ambiguous. This CDR3 region has 13 residues. The germline V gene encodes CDR1 MNHNY and CDR2 SVGAGI (reference sequence). Trimming stripped 6 bases from V and 8 bases from J, with 15 bases between. The CDR3 spells CASSLPTPGTQYF. Here the CDR3 DNA reads TGTGCCAGCAGCCTCCCGACGCCGGGTACGCAGTATTTT.

The CDR3 reads CASSQESLSGPAYEQYF. CDR3 DNA: TGTGCCAGCAGCCAAGAATCATTGAGTGGGCCCGCATACGAGCAGTACTTC. V is TRBV4-2 and J is TRBJ2-7, with D hard to call. Trimming took off 0 bases at V and 4 bases at J, with 19 bases between the two ends. CDR1 and CDR2 (germline): LGHNA, YNFKEQ. This CDR3 is 17 amino acids long.

The V gene is TRBV5-1, the J gene TRBJ1-2; 9 bases align to TRBD1. The ends lost 4 bases at V and 3 bases at J; junction bases unmatched: 4. Looked up from germline, CDR1 is SGHRS and CDR2 is YFSETQ. This CDR3 is built from 14 residues. CDR3 coding DNA: TGCGCCAGCAGCCAGGGACAGGGAGACTATGGCTACACCTTC. Translation: CASSQGQGDYGYTF.

The gene calls are TRBV12-5 and TRBJ2-3; perhaps TRBD2 as D (5 bases). Deletions cut 5 bases from V and 1 base from J, with 13 bases between. Germline values: CDR1 LGHNT, CDR2 FRNRAP. The CDR3 extends over 15 amino acids. The CDR3, as DNA: TGTGCTAGTGGTCCCGGAGGCCAGCGCACAGATACGCAGTATTTT. Its translation is CASGPGGQRTDTQYF.

CDR3 nucleotides: TGTGCCAGCAGCTTCCGGGACAGAGGATCCAGCTACACCTTC. Translated, it gives CASSFRDRGSSYTF. The gene calls are TRBV5-8 and TRBJ1-2; 7 bases line up with TRBD1. Germline CDR1 reads SGHTS; CDR2 reads YDEGEE. The CDR3 extends over 14 amino acids. With V trimmed by 2 bases and J by 9 bases, 10 bases remained unmatched.

The CDR3 coding sequence is TGTGCCAGCAGCTTCCTAGACAGGGTCTATGGCTACACCTTC. Protein sequence: CASSFLDRVYGYTF. This chain links TRBV7-3 with TRBJ1-2; 7 bases map to TRBD1. J was trimmed by 4 bases and V by 3 bases; bases with no gene match: 5. CDR1 and CDR2 (germline): SGHTA, FQGTGA. This CDR3 has 14 residues.

This sequence joins TRBV27 and TRBJ2-3, with D possibly matching TRBD1 (5 bases). V was clipped by 5 bases and J by 4 bases, with 13 bases between them. Germline CDR1 MNHEY, CDR2 SMNVEV (reference sequence). This CDR3 has 14 residues. The CDR3 region is CASSRVLGADTQYF. CDR3 nucleotides: TGTGCCAGCAGTAGGGTGCTAGGGGCAGATACGCAGTATTTT.

The J gene is TRBJ2-3, the V gene TRBV4-3, with 9 positions matching TRBD2. CDR1 and CDR2 (germline): LGHNA, YSLEER. The CDR3 contains 18 residues. The junction had 14 bases not matched to a gene; V was cut back by 4 bases and J by 3 bases. In DNA, the CDR3 is TGCGCCAGCAGCCGCCGAATCTCTTCTAGCGGGAATACAGATACGCAGTATTTT. Protein: CASSRRISSSGNTDTQYF.

CDR3 coding DNA: TGTGCCAGCGCCGAACGAGCCCTGAACACTGAAGCTTTCTTT. The encoded protein is CASAERALNTEAFF. This sequence joins TRBV2 and TRBJ1-1; D call uncertain. V was pared by 8 bases and J by 0 bases, with 13 bases between. The CDR3 has 14 residues. Germline V gives CDR1 SNHLY, CDR2 FYNNEI.

The chain uses TRBV3-1 (or the pseudogene TRBV3-2) and TRBJ2-3, with unresolved D. Germline CDR1 is LGHDT and CDR2 is YNNKEL (reference sequence). V dropped 1 base and J dropped 4 bases, with 6 bases sitting between them. This CDR3 comprises 13 residues. The CDR3 here is CASSQVRADTQYF. The CDR3 region has the DNA TGTGCCAGCAGCCAAGTAAGGGCAGATACGCAGTATTTT.

The V call is TRBV10-1, the J call TRBJ1-1, with a weak D call TRBD1 (5 bases). The CDR3 consists of 17 residues. V lost 0 bases and J 4 bases, leaving 18 bases between the germline ends. Looked up from germline, CDR1 is WNHNN and CDR2 is SYGVQD (reference sequence). CDR3 loop: CASSESSPGQGITEAFF. Here the CDR3 DNA reads TGCGCCAGCAGTGAGTCATCCCCGGGGCAGGGTATCACTGAAGCTTTCTTT.

There are a few counts of this clone. J is TRBJ1-1 and V is TRBV30; D unclear. Germline CDR1 is GTSNPN and CDR2 is SVGIG (reference sequence). This CDR3 comprises 14 residues. Trimming removed 2 bases from V and 3 bases from J, with 13 bases in between. CDR3 nucleotide sequence: TGTGCCTGGAGTAGGAAAGGTGGTCACACTGAAGCTTTCTTT. Translation gives CAWSRKGGHTEAFF.

V and J are TRBV9 and TRBJ2-2; TRBD1 matches 7 bases. In germline, CDR1 is SGDLS, CDR2 YYNGEE. The CDR3 extends over 16 amino acids. J gave up 6 bases and V 4 bases, and 12 bases lay outside the gene matches. The CDR3 DNA is TGTGCCAGCAGCCCCAGAGGACAGGAAGTCCCCGGGGAGCTGTTTTTT. It yields the protein CASSPRGQEVPGELFF.

V gene TRBV5-1 combines with J gene TRBJ1-1; TRBD1 matches 7 bases. The V gene end was trimmed by 2 bases and the J gene end by 1 base; junction bases not matched to a gene: 2. This CDR3 is 14 amino acids long. Germline CDR1 and CDR2: SGHRS and YFSETQ. CDR3 DNA: TGCGCCAGCAGCTTTGACAGGGAGAACACTGAAGCTTTCTTT. This translates into CASSFDRENTEAFF.

In this sample, this clone turned up once. The gene calls are TRBV5-1 and TRBJ2-3, with D unresolved. V was trimmed by 1 base and J by 4 bases, leaving 7 bases between them. This CDR3 is built from 13 residues. Germline V gene sequence: CDR1 SGHRS, CDR2 YFSETQ. CDR3 loop: CASSLSDADTQYF. The CDR3 DNA reads TGCGCCAGCAGCTTGTCGGATGCAGATACGCAGTATTTT.

In DNA, the CDR3 is TGTGCCAGCAGTTTGACAGGGATGAGGGAGCAGTACTTC. It yields the protein CASSLTGMREQYF. The chain recombines TRBV27 with TRBJ2-7; TRBD1 matches at 7 bases. The length of the CDR3 is 13 residues. Per the germline V gene, CDR1 is MNHEY and CDR2 is SMNVEV (reference sequence). V gave up 3 bases and J gave up 7 bases; unmatched junction bases: 6.

The chain joins TRBV21-1 to TRBJ1-5. TRBV21-1 constitutes a pseudogene. This CDR3 spans 19 amino acids. The chain's CDR3 is CASSKGGRRRDGGCQPQHF. Written as DNA, the CDR3 is TGTGCCAGCAGCAAAGGAGGAAGACGCCGGGACGGTGGCTGCCAGCCCCAGCATTTT.